This entry concerns a single TCR beta chain. Antigen specificity is unknown. Primers: 60 Vbeta forward and 13 Jbeta reverse. Profiling relied on immunoSEQ multiplex PCR, and the TCRdb table lists in-frame clones only, not all of them. The sample gives fewer than 200,000 clones, more than 70% of which show up once; roughly 1.5% is in the top ten. The record originates from a study of cytomegalovirus exposure and HLA in healthy donors. Study-level information: Among the roughly 400 genotyped donors, more than 70% were placed in the Caucasian-associated ancestry cluster. Points from the study as a whole: It emerged from a later analysis that several of the most significant clusters appeared to be linked to common viral pathogens.

Sequenced: PBMCs. This TCR came from a male donor in good health and CMV-seronegative.

The CDR3: CASSGPTEYNSPLHF. In DNA form, the CDR3 reads TGTGCCAGCAGTGGACCGACAGAATATAATTCACCCCTCCACTTT. The chain couples TRBV2 to TRBJ1-6, with a weak D call TRBD1 (5 bases). With 4 bases removed from V and 4 bases from J, the gap between germline ends came to 11 bases. Per the germline V gene, CDR1 is SNHLY and CDR2 is FYNNEI. This CDR3 has 15 residues.